A selection of T cell receptor beta chains follows, all from one sample in a study of cytomegalovirus exposure and HLA in healthy donors. The table came from immunoSEQ multiplex PCR; TCRdb's copy has only in-frame clones and leaves some out. The sample has roughly 110,000 clones, over 55% seen once; the top ten hold approximately 2.8%. Sequencing input: PBMCs. These receptor sequences come from a female donor in good health and CMV-seronegative. The CDR3 runs from the conserved cysteine through the conserved F or W. D genes are given only for firm matches. Rows may omit the clone size; those that give it use once, few, many or a size class.

CDR3 DNA,CDR3 protein,V gene,J gene,clone size,D gene
TGTGCCAGCAGCCTCGCCACTAGCGGTCTCACAGATACGCAGTATTTT,CASSLATSGLTDTQYF,TRBV9,TRBJ2-3,NA,TRBD2
TGTGCCAGTAGTACAACCGGGACAGGGGCTGGAAACACCATATATTTT,CASSTTGTGAGNTIYF,TRBV19,TRBJ1-3,NA,TRBD1
TGTGCCTGGAGCGCGGGACTAGCGGGAGGTCCCTACAATGAGCAGTTCTTC,CAWSAGLAGGPYNEQFF,TRBV30,TRBJ2-1,NA,TRBD2
TGTGCCAGCAGGATTACCGGGACTAGCGGGTCCTACGAGCAGTACTTC,CASRITGTSGSYEQYF,TRBV27,TRBJ2-7,few,TRBD2
TGTGCCAGCAGTGTGATACTTGGGGGGGCTGGAAACACCATATATTTT,CASSVILGGAGNTIYF,TRBV28,TRBJ1-3,NA,NA
TGTGCCAGCATCGCAGGGGGTCTGGCCGTGAACACTGAAGCTTTCTTT,CASIAGGLAVNTEAFF,TRBV2,TRBJ1-1,NA,TRBD1
TGTGCCAGCAGCCCCAGGGGGTTCTCCTACGAGCAGTACTTC,CASSPRGFSYEQYF,TRBV5-8,TRBJ2-7,NA,TRBD1
TGTGCCACCAGCAGATTGGACAGGACCGCTTTCTTT,CATSRLDRTAFF,TRBV15,TRBJ1-1,NA,TRBD1
TGTGCCAGCAGTGAAGCAGGCAGGGTACTCTCAGATACGCAGTATTTT,CASSEAGRVLSDTQYF,TRBV2,TRBJ2-3,NA,NA
TGCGCCAGCAGCCAATTAGGGCTAGCGGGAGAGACCCAGTACTTC,CASSQLGLAGETQYF,TRBV4-1,TRBJ2-5,NA,TRBD2
TGTGCCAGCAGGGGGATAGGGGGGAACACCGGGGAGCTGTTTTTT,CASRGIGGNTGELFF,TRBV6-5,TRBJ2-2,few,NA
TGTGCCAGTAGTACTCCCGGTTTGGACACTGAAGCTTTCTTT,CASSTPGLDTEAFF,TRBV19,TRBJ1-1,NA,NA
TGTGCTAGTGGTTCGACGGCGGGGAGCACCGGGGAGCTGTTTTTT,CASGSTAGSTGELFF,TRBV12-5,TRBJ2-2,NA,NA
TGTGCCAGCCCTGGCCTTCGACAGAACACTGAAGCTTTCTTT,CASPGLRQNTEAFF,TRBV6-5,TRBJ1-1,NA,NA
TGCGCCAGCAGCTTGGAGGACAGTACGAACACTGAAGCTTTCTTT,CASSLEDSTNTEAFF,TRBV5-1,TRBJ1-1,few,NA
TGTGCCAGCAGTAGGACTAGCGGCACAGATACGCAGTATTTT,CASSRTSGTDTQYF,TRBV25-1,TRBJ2-3,once,TRBD2
TGTGCCAGCAGCTTTACCGGGACTAGCGTCTACAATGAGCAGTTCTTC,CASSFTGTSVYNEQFF,TRBV7-3,TRBJ2-1,NA,TRBD2
TGTGCCAGCAGTTACTTTAGCGGGAGCACAGATACGCAGTATTTT,CASSYFSGSTDTQYF,TRBV6-5,TRBJ2-3,NA,TRBD2
TGTGCCAGCAGCTCAGGGACTGTGGCTGAAGCTTTCTTT,CASSSGTVAEAFF,TRBV7-6,TRBJ1-1,NA,NA
TGTGCCAGCAGCGACAGGGGGCGGGGGGGGCACGAGCAGTACTTC,CASSDRGRGGHEQYF,TRBV6-6,TRBJ2-7,few,NA
TGTGCCAGCCGTCAGGGACAGGATCAAGAGACCCAGTACTTC,CASRQGQDQETQYF,TRBV2,TRBJ2-5,NA,TRBD1
TGTGCCAGCAGCTCCGGACTAGTATCGGGAGAGCAGTACTTC,CASSSGLVSGEQYF,TRBV7-2,TRBJ2-7,NA,TRBD2
TGTGCCAGCAGTACCCCGATTGGCGGATTCATTGAGGAGCAGTTCTTC,CASSTPIGGFIEEQFF,TRBV25-1,TRBJ2-1,NA,NA
TGTGCCAGCAGCTTAGATATCCCAGCGAGGGTCATTCAGTACTTC,CASSLDIPARVIQYF,TRBV7-9,TRBJ2-4,NA,NA
TGTGCCAGCAGCGCGCAATATTCGCGGGAAATCACCGGGGAGCTGTTTTTT,CASSAQYSREITGELFF,TRBV9,TRBJ2-2,NA,NA
TGTGCCAGCAGCCCACGCCCAGGGACTAGCGGCAATGAGCAGTTCTTC,CASSPRPGTSGNEQFF,TRBV7-8,TRBJ2-1,few,TRBD2
TGTGCCAGCAGCTTTTACCGAGTAGCGGGAGGTTCAGAGACCCAGTACTTC,CASSFYRVAGGSETQYF,TRBV7-2,TRBJ2-5,NA,TRBD2
TGTGCCAGCAGGGCGAGGGAGACCCAGTACTTC,CASRARETQYF,TRBV6-1,TRBJ2-5,NA,NA
TGTGCCAGCAGCTTAGGTCTCAGGACTGGAAATGAAAAACTGTTTTTT,CASSLGLRTGNEKLFF,TRBV7-9,TRBJ1-4,NA,NA
TGTGCCAGCAGCAAAGACAGGGGTGAGAGCACTGAAGCTTTCTTT,CASSKDRGESTEAFF,TRBV21-1,TRBJ1-1,NA,NA
TGCGCCAGCAGTCTACAGACGCTAGCGGAGACCACAGATACGCAGTATTTT,CASSLQTLAETTDTQYF,TRBV5-1,TRBJ2-3,NA,TRBD2
TGTGCCTGGAGTCTCCCGGCGGGCAGGGGGCGCATGTACTATGGCTACACCTTC,CAWSLPAGRGRMYYGYTF,TRBV30,TRBJ1-2,once,TRBD1
TGTGCCTGGGAGGCCGTCTACGAGCAGTACTTC,CAWEAVYEQYF,TRBV30,TRBJ2-7,few,NA
TGTGCCAGTAGAACGACAGGGGACTATGGCTACACCTTC,CASRTTGDYGYTF,TRBV19,TRBJ1-2,few,TRBD1
TGTGCCAGCAGTTCCCCGAAGGGACTACGCACAGATACGCAGTATTTT,CASSSPKGLRTDTQYF,TRBV27,TRBJ2-3,NA,TRBD2
TGTGCCACCCGGACAGTTACTAGCAATCAGCCCCAGCATTTT,CATRTVTSNQPQHF,TRBV6-5,TRBJ1-5,NA,NA
TGTGCCAGCAGCTTTAGCGGGGCTACCTACAATGAGCAGTTCTTC,CASSFSGATYNEQFF,TRBV7-2,TRBJ2-1,NA,TRBD2
TGTGCCTGGCTAGGGACTAGCGGGAGAAGCTCCTACGAGCAGTACTTC,CAWLGTSGRSSYEQYF,TRBV30,TRBJ2-7,NA,TRBD2
TGTGCCAGCAGCCAAGATCCGCGCTCCTACGAGCAGTACTTC,CASSQDPRSYEQYF,TRBV4-2,TRBJ2-7,NA,NA
TGTGCCAGCAGCTTAGCGCGGGGGACTACCGCCACCTACGAGCAGTACTTC,CASSLARGTTATYEQYF,TRBV7-2,TRBJ2-7,NA,TRBD2
TGTGCCAGCAGCTTGGGCTCTCTAGCCATAGCCAAAAACATTCAGTACTTC,CASSLGSLAIAKNIQYF,TRBV7-9,TRBJ2-4,NA,NA
TGTGCCAGCAGCTCAACGACTAGCGGAGCATCCTTAGTTTGGACCCAGTACTTC,CASSSTTSGASLVWTQYF,TRBV7-9,TRBJ2-5,NA,TRBD2
TGTGCCAGCAGTTTTCGGACATCTATCTACGAGCAGTACTTC,CASSFRTSIYEQYF,TRBV2,TRBJ2-7,NA,NA
TGTGCCAGCAGCACGCAGACAGGAGTTAATCAGCCCCAGCATTTT,CASSTQTGVNQPQHF,TRBV28,TRBJ1-5,once,NA
TGTGCCAGTAGGACGTCAGCGGGCAATCAGCCCCAGCATTTT,CASRTSAGNQPQHF,TRBV19,TRBJ1-5,NA,NA
TGTGCCAGCAGCGGGGGGGCGGGCGGGACAGATACGCAGTATTTT,CASSGGAGGTDTQYF,TRBV5-6,TRBJ2-3,NA,NA
TGTGCCGCTGGGAGACATCACTACGAGCAGTACTTC,CAAGRHHYEQYF,TRBV28,TRBJ2-7,few,NA
TGTGCCAGCTCACCACCCCCGGGAGAAGTGGTATACACTGAAGCTTTCTTT,CASSPPPGEVVYTEAFF,TRBV18,TRBJ1-1,NA,NA
TGTGCCAGCCTCGGGGGAGAAAACGAGCAGTACTTC,CASLGGENEQYF,TRBV2,TRBJ2-7,NA,NA
TGTGCCAGCAGCAGATCCTCGGGTTGGCTAGCCAAAAACATTCAGTACTTC,CASSRSSGWLAKNIQYF,TRBV7-8,TRBJ2-4,NA,NA
TGCAGCGTTGAGGGCCCCCACGACAGGGTGGGTTACTACGAGCAGTACTTC,CSVEGPHDRVGYYEQYF,TRBV29-1,TRBJ2-7,NA,TRBD1
TGTGCCAGTAGTTCGGGAGGAGGCCCCACTGAAGCCTTCTTT,CASSSGGGPTEAFF,TRBV19,TRBJ1-1,few,NA
TGTGCCAGCAGTTTCGAGAAGGGACTAGCGGTTGACGAGCAGTACTTC,CASSFEKGLAVDEQYF,TRBV28,TRBJ2-7,few,TRBD2
TGCGCCAGCAGCTTGGGGAGCTCTGGGGCCAACGTCCTGACTTTC,CASSLGSSGANVLTF,TRBV5-1,TRBJ2-6,few,NA
TGTGCCAGCAGTCCAGGGACTGATAGCAATCAGCCCCAGCATTTT,CASSPGTDSNQPQHF,TRBV6-5,TRBJ1-5,NA,NA
TGTGCCAGCAGTTTAAGCCCCCCCCACGAGCAGTACTTC,CASSLSPPHEQYF,TRBV27,TRBJ2-7,few,NA
TGTGCCACTTCTGGAGGGGTCACGTACAATGAGCAGTTCTTC,CATSGGVTYNEQFF,TRBV10-3,TRBJ2-1,NA,NA
TGCGCCAGCAGCCAATTCGACGACAGGGTCCACGAGCAGTACTTC,CASSQFDDRVHEQYF,TRBV4-1,TRBJ2-7,NA,TRBD1